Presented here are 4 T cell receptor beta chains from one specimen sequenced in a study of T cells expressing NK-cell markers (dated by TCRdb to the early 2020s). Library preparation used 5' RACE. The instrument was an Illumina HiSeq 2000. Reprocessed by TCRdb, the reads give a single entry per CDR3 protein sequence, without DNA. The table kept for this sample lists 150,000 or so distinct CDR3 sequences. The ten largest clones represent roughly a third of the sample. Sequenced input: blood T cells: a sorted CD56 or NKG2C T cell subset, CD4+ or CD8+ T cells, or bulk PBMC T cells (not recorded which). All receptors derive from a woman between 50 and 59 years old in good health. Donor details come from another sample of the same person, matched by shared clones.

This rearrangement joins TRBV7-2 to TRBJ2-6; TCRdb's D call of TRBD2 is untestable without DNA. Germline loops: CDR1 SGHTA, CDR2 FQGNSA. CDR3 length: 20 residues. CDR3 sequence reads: CASSITSGRLVSSGANVLTF.

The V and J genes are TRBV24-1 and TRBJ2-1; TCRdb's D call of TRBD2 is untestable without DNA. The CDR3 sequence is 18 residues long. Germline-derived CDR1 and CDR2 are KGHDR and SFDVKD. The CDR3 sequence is CATSDQGLAGGGYREQFF.

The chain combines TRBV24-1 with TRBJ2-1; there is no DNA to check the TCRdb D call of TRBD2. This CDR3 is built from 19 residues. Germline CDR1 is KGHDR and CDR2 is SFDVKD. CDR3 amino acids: CATSDLPRLAGSSYNEQFF.

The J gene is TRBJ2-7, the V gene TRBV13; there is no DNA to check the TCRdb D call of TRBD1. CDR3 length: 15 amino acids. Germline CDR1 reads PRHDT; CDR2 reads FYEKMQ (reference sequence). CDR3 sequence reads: CASSSTGELSYEQYF.